This T cell receptor beta chain was identified during a study of vaccination effects on CD4 cells after COVID-19. The protocol was immunoSEQ multiplex PCR, while the TCRdb copy is restricted to in-frame clones and leaves out a portion. The table records approximately 24,000 clones, around four fifths of them present only once. Within the ViraFEST assay, antigen-specific CD4+ T cells underwent expansion with viral peptide pools prior to sequencing. Once cultured for 9 to 11 days, the cells underwent separation to obtain CD4+ T cells. Two-dose BNT162b2 or mRNA-1273 vaccination was given to participants. Two million PBMC per well were cultured with around 9.6 IU/ml IL-2 and approximately 9.1 ug/ml peptides. Details on this clone: Its cognate antigen is unknown.

CDR3 size: 12 residues. V lost 4 bases to trimming and J lost 4 bases, with 9 bases between them. CDR1 is SGHRS, CDR2 YFSETQ, per germline. The V call is TRBV5-1, the J call TRBJ2-7, with D hard to call. The sample here was CD4+ T cells from PBMCs cultured with HCoV-NL63 spike peptides, taken after COVID-19 vaccination. This sequence originates from a human donor who received a COVID-19 vaccine. The CDR3 loop reads CASSGNWYEQYF. CDR3 sequence (DNA): TGCGCCAGCAGCGGAAACTGGTACGAGCAGTACTTC.